These 12 T cell receptor beta chains share one sample of origin, sequenced in a study of blood T cells in healthy people across ages. Through a sample-barcoded 5' primer and a J-beta primer mix, a second PCR was run for roughly 7 to 12 cycles. From the 5' RACE reads, TCRdb called clonotypes with MiXCR, one entry per CDR3 protein. The sample contains some 750,000 distinct CDR3 sequences, 22% of which appear only once. The sequenced sample was blood. Every receptor here comes from a man in his 70s in good health.

Only a few counts were recorded for this clonotype. V and J are TRBV15 and TRBJ2-3, with 7 bases fitting TRBD1. CDR1 and CDR2 (germline): LNHNV, YYDKDF (reference sequence). This CDR3 has 14 amino acids. V gave up 0 bases and J gave up 9 bases; unmatched junction bases: 6. The DNA of the CDR3 is TGTGCCACCAGCAGAGATTTGGGACAGAACACGCAGTATTTT. Protein: CATSRDLGQNTQYF.

This clonotype was picked up a small number of times. The junction and the germline gene differ at one end; a read error may be behind it. This sequence joins TRBV5-8 and TRBJ1-3; perhaps TRBD1 as D (5 bases). This CDR3 has 16 residues. Germline V gives CDR1 SGHTS, CDR2 YDEGEE. Here the CDR3 reads CAGSFPGRSSGNTIYF. CDR3 nucleotide sequence: TGTGCCGGCAGCTTTCCGGGACGTAGCTCTGGAAACACCATATATTTT.

This clonotype has only a few counts. One junction end disagrees with the germline gene, perhaps due to a read error. This chain uses TRBV12-3 or TRBV12-4 with TRBJ2-7, with unresolved D. The CDR3 sequence is 14 residues long. CDR3 coding DNA: TGTGCCAGCAGTTTCGCCTCCAGCTCCTACGAGCAGTACTTT. Translated: CASSFASSSYEQYF.

The chain has TRBV18 and TRBJ2-1; 15 bases agree with TRBD2. The germline V gene encodes CDR1 KGHSH and CDR2 LQKENI. This CDR3 region has 17 residues. Trimming took 3 bases from V and 6 from J; bases not matched to a gene: 6. CDR3 protein: CASSPPGLAGGSNEQFF. The CDR3 nucleotides are TGTGCCAGCTCACCGCCGGGACTAGCGGGAGGCAGCAATGAGCAGTTCTTC.

This clonotype appeared a few times. An end of the junction differs from the germline gene, which may be a read error. The gene calls are TRBV5-6 and TRBJ1-2, with 7 positions matching TRBD1. In germline, CDR1 is SGHDT, CDR2 YYEEEE. The CDR3 has 12 residues. The CDR3 loop reads CTSSLWDSTYTF. The CDR3 DNA sequence: TGTACCAGCAGCTTGTGGGACAGCACCTACACCTTC.

Only a few counts were recorded for this clonotype. The chain combines TRBV5-1 with TRBJ2-7; tentative D call: TRBD2 (5 bases). This CDR3 has 15 amino acids. The germline V and J ends were trimmed by 0 bases and 0 bases, with 10 bases remaining between them. Germline assignment: CDR1 SGHRS and CDR2 YFSETQ. The CDR3 nucleotides read TGCGCCAGCAGCTTGGCCATGGGGAGCTCCTACGAGCAGTACTTC. Translation: CASSLAMGSSYEQYF. Looking up the rest from reference TRBV5-1 and TRBJ2-7 gives the full variable domain: KAGVTQTPRYLIKTRGQQVTLSCSPISGHRSVSWYQQTPGQGLQFLFEYFSETQRNKGNFPGRFSGRQFSNSRSEMNVSTLELGDSALYLCASSLAMGSSYEQYFGPGTRLTVT.

There are a few counts of this clonotype. The V and J genes are TRBV21-1 and TRBJ2-5; the D call of TRBD2 is as the table states it, not checked on the DNA. The end of the DNA fits TRBJ2-7 better, so the J call may be wrong. TRBV21-1 is designated a pseudogene. The CDR3 has 11 amino acids. In nucleotides, the CDR3 is TGTGCCAGCAGATCCCTCTACGAGCAGTACGTC. This gives the protein CASRSLYEQYV.

This clonotype was observed a handful of times. The rearrangement joins TRBV3-1 to TRBJ2-1; possible D gene TRBD2, 7 bases. CDR1 is LGHDT and CDR2 is YNNKEL in the germline V gene (reference sequence). The V gene lost 2 bases and the J gene lost 7 bases, with 15 bases spanning the gap. CDR3 size: 15 residues. The CDR3 protein is CASSQMWGGSNEQFF. In DNA form, the CDR3 reads TGTGCCAGCAGCCAAATGTGGGGGGGCAGTAATGAGCAGTTCTTC.

This clonotype has at least ten counts. As DNA, the CDR3 is TGCGCCAGCAGCCAAGAAGAGCGGACTGGAAACACCATATATTTT. Its protein is CASSQEERTGNTIYF. The chain couples TRBV4-1 to TRBJ1-3; D is undetermined. Germline CDR1 is MGHRA and CDR2 is YSYEKL. The CDR3 length is 15 residues. V shed 0 bases and J shed 2 bases, with 8 bases lying between them.

Only a few counts were recorded for this clonotype. This chain connects TRBV6-6 to TRBJ2-3; unclear D gene. V dropped 5 bases and J dropped 3 bases, with 9 bases sitting between them. Germline CDR1 MNHNY, CDR2 SVGAGI (reference sequence). CDR3 length: 13 amino acids. CDR3 amino acids: CASSADGTDTQYF. The DNA for the CDR3 is TGTGCCAGCAGTGCGGACGGGACAGATACGCAGTATTTT.

The rearrangement uses TRBV7-9 and TRBJ2-5, with 7 nucleotides matching TRBD1. The CDR3 has 16 amino acids. The J segment lost 2 bases and the V segment lost 6 bases, leaving 12 bases of the junction unmatched. Germline V gene data show CDR1 as SEHNR and CDR2 as FQNEAQ (reference sequence). The CDR3 here is CASRPPWAGGQETQYF. The CDR3 bases are TGTGCCAGCAGGCCTCCCTGGGCAGGGGGACAAGAGACCCAGTACTTC.

In this sample, this clonotype turned up a few times. The chain carries TRBV7-9 and TRBJ2-1; 7 bases agree with TRBD2. Per the germline V gene, CDR1 is SEHNR and CDR2 is FQNEAQ (reference sequence). V trimming: 4 bases; J trimming: 8 bases; junction bases outside the gene matches: 5. There are 13 residues in the CDR3. CDR3 residues: CASSSGTTDEQFF. As DNA, the CDR3 is TGTGCCAGCAGCTCCGGGACTACCGATGAGCAGTTCTTC.